This T cell receptor (beta chain) was observed in a study of T cells in Graves' hyperthyroidism and ophthalmopathy (dated by TCRdb to the late 2010s). Background on the whole study: Peripheral blood samples were taken at the time of initial diagnosis, prior to any treatment. To identify distinguishing TCR V-J signatures, a discovery cohort of roughly 100 patients was used, comprising approximately 40 with Graves' ophthalmopathy and some 60 with stable Graves' hyperthyroidism. Whether ophthalmopathy could be predicted prospectively was tested in an independent validation cohort made up of about 20 hyperthyroidism patients plus 17 patients who later progressed to ophthalmopathy. The 100 or so discovery patients were divided at random into training and test sets in a 7:3 ratio. The study also compared thyroid tissue and blood T-cell repertoires from more than 5 Graves' hyperthyroidism patients. Once sampling was done, hyperthyroidism patients were given methimazole at a starting dose of 30 mg daily, whereas ophthalmopathy patients were given high-dose intravenous methylprednisolone. The paper describes TCR Vbeta CDR3 sequencing of 140 or so peripheral blood samples, made up of some 42 ophthalmopathy patients, around 73 hyperthyroidism patients and roughly 17 progressor patients.

This clonotype was observed many times. Its antigen target is currently unknown. Base quality data are lacking; no much larger clone is found one base away. Paper-wide results and their limitations: A model built on a 13 V-J signature distinguished ophthalmopathy from stable hyperthyroidism, reaching roughly 88% sensitivity and 81.08% specificity in cross-validation and 80%/75% in testing. In validation, the model predicted progression to ophthalmopathy with over 65% sensitivity and approximately 72% specificity, a median of about six months before onset. Most expanded thyroid clonotypes (frequency above 0.001) were also found in blood, which suggests that blood repertoires may mirror thyroid immune responses. No statistical method was used to set the sample size in advance, and investigators knew the group allocation.

Ophthalmopathy patients had moderately to severely active disease, Clinical Activity Score of at least 3, NOSPECS grade of at least 4, and duration under 3 months. Any patient with an uncontrolled infection, another autoimmune disease, pregnancy or lactation was excluded. Diagnoses were based on clinical symptoms, serum thyroxine and TRAb, thyroid ultrasound and orbital computed tomography. Ficoll-Paque density gradient centrifugation was used to isolate PBMCs from 8 to 10 ml of fresh peripheral blood. Total RNA was extracted with Trizol reagent, and quality was checked on an Agilent 2100 Bioanalyzer. Compared with germline, V lacks 3 bases and J lacks 5 bases; bases without a gene match: 5. The CDR3 sequence holds 14 residues, the cysteine and phenylalanine included. Only the CDR3 DNA stays, 42 bases, in frame from base 1. Looking up the germline V gene yields CDR1 MNHNS and CDR2 SASEGT. The TCR beta CDR3 regions were amplified from RNA transcripts. For the first round of RT-PCR on the TCR CDR3, the HTBI primer set was used together with the Qiagen OneStep RT-PCR kit. Libraries were constructed in a second round of multiplex PCR, after which size selection and purification were carried out. Sequencing of the libraries was done on an Illumina HiSeq2000 using paired-end 100 bp reads. The source study handled its data this way. SOAPnuke was used to process the raw data, with reads discarded if the reads contained adapters or uncalled bases, had a mean Phred below 15, or lacked an exact constant-primer or identifier match. High-quality paired reads were merged using COPE v1.2.5, and each unique nucleotide sequence was defined as a clonotype. Clonotypes were aligned to IMGT TRBV, TRBD and TRBJ reference segments using MiTCR v1.1. Only V-J combinations with frequency above 0.0001, covering roughly 99% of repertoires, were analysed. The TCS score was defined as the ratio of F50 (clonal expansion) to E x V (chaos), calculated using BLOSUM62-based TCRdist between CDR3 peptides within each V-J. Welch's t-statistics and random forest reduced fewer than 600 V-J features to about 12, which were used in a naive Bayes classifier (R e1071). TCRdb itself trimmed the public reads at Q25 with fastp, ran MiXCR and retained productive beta chains. One record per CDR3 amino acid sequence lists the most common genes and DNA. TCRdb's processing, not the authors' own work, is the source of the V and J calls. The sample table shows around 250,000 distinct CDR3 sequences, and about 25% are seen once. About 40% of the sample is held by the ten biggest clonotypes.

Sequenced: blood. The chain is assembled from TRBV6-1 and TRBJ2-5, with 8 junctional bases fitting TRBD1. The source of this sequence is a middle-aged woman with Graves' ophthalmopathy. The CDR3 protein sequence reads: CASSEDRERETQYF. The DNA sequence is TGTGCCAGCAGTGAGGACAGGGAGAGGGAGACCCAGTACTTC.